Shown below are 32 T cell receptor beta chains from a single sample sequenced in a study of blood T cell repertoires in COVID-19. Profiled with immunoSEQ multiplex PCR; TCRdb holds only in-frame clones, not every one. The table records about 320,000 clones, 85% of them present only once. What was sequenced was PBMCs or T cells enriched from blood (not recorded which). The receptors here all came from a woman younger than 45 who had been exposed to COVID-19.

For the CDR3, the DNA is TGTGCCAGTAGTATAGAGGGCCTTCCCTATGGCTACACCTTC. Protein sequence: CASSIEGLPYGYTF. This sequence joins TRBV19 and TRBJ1-2; D is unresolved. This CDR3 region has 14 residues. V was cut by 0 bases and J by 4 bases, with 9 bases left in between. CDR1 and CDR2 (germline): LNHDA, SQIVND (reference sequence). The whole variable domain, filled in from reference TRBV19 and TRBJ1-2, reads DGGITQSPKYLFRKEGQNVTLSCEQNLNHDAMYWYRQDPGQGLRLIYYSQIVNDFQKGDIAEGYSVSREKKESFPLTVTSAQKNPTAFYLCASSIEGLPYGYTFGSGTRLTVV.

V gene TRBV4-1 combines with J gene TRBJ1-2, with 9 bases aligning to TRBD1. V was pared by 0 bases and J by 4 bases, with 3 bases of the junction left unmatched. This CDR3 is built from 15 residues. Germline-derived CDR1 and CDR2 are MGHRA and YSYEKL. CDR3 sequence: CASSQDQQGAYGYTF. The CDR3 bases are TGCGCCAGCAGCCAAGATCAACAGGGGGCCTATGGCTACACCTTC.

The chain joins TRBV9 to TRBJ2-2; D unresolved. The CDR3 runs to 13 residues. Trimming stripped 3 bases from V and 0 bases from J, with 3 bases between. Germline V gene sequence: CDR1 SGDLS, CDR2 YYNGEE. CDR3: CASSATNTGELFF. DNA for the CDR3: TGTGCCAGCAGCGCTACGAACACCGGGGAGCTGTTTTTT.

The chain's CDR3 is CASSDDRGGEKLFF. Here the CDR3 DNA reads TGCGCCAGCAGCGATGACAGGGGTGGTGAAAAACTGTTTTTT. The V call is TRBV5-1, the J call TRBJ1-4; TRBD1 agrees at 8 bases. Germline V CDR1 and CDR2: SGHRS, YFSETQ. The CDR3 has 14 amino acids. Trimming cost V 4 bases and J 7 bases; bases outside gene matches: 6.

The chain links TRBV28 to TRBJ1-3; the match to TRBD1 covers 7 bases. The CDR3 contains 16 residues. Germline V gives CDR1 MDHEN, CDR2 SYDVKM. V shed 2 bases, J shed 4 bases, and the junction held 8 bases outside the gene matches. CDR3 sequence: CASSLEGGAWGNTIYF. DNA for the CDR3: TGTGCCAGCAGTTTAGAAGGGGGCGCGTGGGGAAACACCATATATTTT.

This clone occurred a few times. The rearrangement uses TRBV2 and TRBJ2-5; TRBD1 might be the D (5 bases). The CDR3 is 15 amino acids. Trimming removed 7 bases from V and 2 bases from J, with 17 bases in between. The germline CDR1 and CDR2 sequences are SNHLY and FYNNEI. This CDR3 reads CASTKGAVQQETQYF. The CDR3 DNA reads TGTGCCAGCACTAAAGGGGCGGTACAGCAAGAGACCCAGTACTTC. Filled out from reference TRBV2 and TRBJ2-5, the complete variable domain reads EPEVTQTPSHQVTQMGQEVILRCVPISNHLYFYWYRQILGQKVEFLVSFYNNEISEKSEIFDDQFSVERPDGSNFTLKIRSTKLEDSAMYFCASTKGAVQQETQYFGPGTRLLVL.

This clone appeared once. This sequence joins TRBV7-9 and TRBJ1-3; D unresolved. From germline, CDR1 is SEHNR and CDR2 FQNEAQ (reference sequence). The length of the CDR3 is 16 residues. Between the trimmed V and J ends, which lost 1 base and 0 bases, there was a span of 10 bases. This chain's CDR3 is CASSLGGSVSGNTIYF. Here the CDR3 DNA reads TGTGCCAGCAGCTTAGGTGGCAGTGTCTCTGGAAACACCATATATTTT.

This clone is a singleton in its sample. The rearrangement links TRBV21-1 to TRBJ1-1; TRBD1, as called in the table, went unchecked against the DNA. TRBV21-1 is a pseudogene segment. This CDR3 spans 16 amino acids. CDR3 sequence: CASSKKTGESSTEAFF. CDR3 sequence (DNA): TGTGCCAGCAGCAAAAAAACAGGGGAGAGTAGCACTGAAGCTTTCTTT.

The V gene is TRBV28, the J gene TRBJ2-7, with D possibly matching TRBD2 (6 bases). This CDR3 region has 14 residues. Trimming took off 6 bases at V and 3 bases at J, with 15 bases between the two ends. From germline, CDR1 is MDHEN and CDR2 SYDVKM. CDR3 nucleotides: TGTGCCAGCAGGGCACCGGGACTTAACTACGAGCAGTACTTC. This encodes CASRAPGLNYEQYF.

This chain links TRBV7-8 with TRBJ1-6, with 10 bases that match TRBD1. The CDR3 loop spans 15 amino acids. Germline CDR1 and CDR2: SGHVS and FQNEAQ. With 4 bases clipped from V and 10 bases from J, the junction kept 7 bases outside the gene matches. CDR3 amino acids: CASSYYGTGASPLHF. DNA for the CDR3: TGTGCCAGCAGCTACTACGGGACAGGGGCCTCACCCCTCCACTTT.

This chain connects TRBV3-1 (or the pseudogene TRBV3-2) to TRBJ1-4; 7 bases align to TRBD1. Germline V gives CDR1 LGHDT, CDR2 YNNKEL (reference sequence). The trim removed 4 bases at V and 8 bases at J, leaving 4 bases unmatched. CDR3 size: 13 residues. The CDR3 sequence is CASSRDRDEKLFF. The CDR3, as DNA: TGTGCCAGCAGCCGCGACAGGGACGAAAAACTGTTTTTT.

This chain joins TRBV27 and TRBJ1-1, with D possibly matching TRBD1 (5 bases). V was trimmed by 5 bases and J by 5 bases, leaving 12 bases between them. Germline CDR1 is MNHEY and CDR2 is SMNVEV (reference sequence). This CDR3 is built from 13 residues. CDR3 region: CASSAGSRTEAFF. The CDR3, as DNA: TGTGCCAGCAGTGCAGGGTCACGTACTGAAGCTTTCTTT.

This sequence joins TRBV7-8 and TRBJ1-3; 7 nucleotides match TRBD1. CDR3 length equals 15 residues. The V gene's germline CDR1 is SGHVS and CDR2 FQNEAQ. J was trimmed by 4 bases and V by 0 bases; bases with no gene match: 3. The CDR3 region is CASSLAGTAGNTIYF. The CDR3 region has the DNA TGTGCCAGCAGCTTAGCAGGGACAGCAGGAAACACCATATATTTT.

The rearrangement links TRBV19 to TRBJ2-7; unclear D gene. This CDR3 has 12 amino acids. Between the trimmed V and J ends, which lost 3 bases and 3 bases, there was a span of 6 bases. Germline V gene lookup returns CDR1 LNHDA and CDR2 SQIVND (reference sequence). The CDR3 region is CASSIHGYEQYF. DNA of the CDR3: TGTGCCAGTAGTATCCACGGCTACGAGCAGTACTTC.

This chain uses TRBV10-3 with TRBJ2-7, with 7 bases lining up with TRBD2. V lost 10 bases to trimming and J lost 0 bases; unmatched junction nucleotides: 6. The CDR3 spans 13 residues. Germline lookup yields CDR1 ENHRY and CDR2 SYGVKD. The chain's CDR3 is CARPGLSSYEQYF. CDR3 bases: TGTGCCAGGCCGGGACTATCCTCCTACGAGCAGTACTTC.

The J gene is TRBJ2-3, the V gene TRBV9; D not resolved. V was pared by 5 bases and J by 9 bases, with 19 bases between. Germline assignment: CDR1 SGDLS and CDR2 YYNGEE. This CDR3 has 14 amino acids. The CDR3 DNA sequence: TGTGCCAGCAGTTCCCCCCAGTCGATAACAACGCAGTATTTT. Protein product: CASSSPQSITTQYF.

CDR3 sequence (DNA): TGTGCCAGCAGCTCGGATGGGGCGGCGAACACTGAAGCTTTCTTT. It translates to CASSSDGAANTEAFF. The chain is built from TRBV7-2 and TRBJ1-1; maybe TRBD1 (5 bases). The germline CDR1 and CDR2 sequences are SGHTA and FQGNSA. This CDR3 is 15 amino acids long. Trimming removed 4 bases at V and 1 base at J, with 13 bases between.

The chain has TRBV6-2 or TRBV6-3 and TRBJ1-2; 9 bases match TRBD1. After removal of 4 bases from V and 1 base from J, the junction contained 4 bases not matched to a gene. The CDR3 has 15 residues. Germline V gene lookup returns CDR1 MNHEY and CDR2 SVGEGT. The CDR3 loop is CASSSGTGLNYGYTF. As DNA, the CDR3 is TGTGCCAGCAGTTCCGGGACAGGGCTTAACTATGGCTACACCTTC.

The table lists this clone with a few counts. This sequence joins TRBV7-8 and TRBJ2-1; 9 nucleotides agree with TRBD2. In germline, CDR1 is SGHVS, CDR2 FQNEAQ. CDR3 length: 16 amino acids. Trimming took 5 bases from V and 3 from J; bases not matched to a gene: 8. CDR3 region: CASSPRGGASYNEQFF. DNA of the CDR3: TGTGCCAGCAGCCCCCGCGGGGGGGCGAGCTACAATGAGCAGTTCTTC.

This clone was detected only a few times. The chain has TRBV6-6 and TRBJ1-6; D not certain. Germline CDR1 is MNHNY and CDR2 is SVGAGI (reference sequence). CDR3 length: 13 amino acids. V gave up 0 bases and J gave up 11 bases, with 8 bases separating them. The CDR3 DNA is TGTGCCAGCAGTTACTCCCGAGATCCACCCCTCCACTTT. Translated: CASSYSRDPPLHF.

A few counts support this clone. The V call is TRBV19, the J call TRBJ1-2; 7 bases map to TRBD1. V lost 5 bases to trimming and J lost 7 bases; unmatched junction nucleotides: 7. Germline assignment: CDR1 LNHDA and CDR2 SQIVND (reference sequence). The CDR3 covers 13 residues. The CDR3: CASSLPTGTGYTF. Here the CDR3 DNA reads TGTGCCAGTAGTCTGCCGACAGGGACTGGCTACACCTTC.

The chain links TRBV5-4 to TRBJ2-3, with 9 nucleotides matching TRBD2. Germline V gives CDR1 SGHNT, CDR2 YYREEE (reference sequence). The CDR3 is made up of 15 amino acids. With 0 bases clipped from V and 2 bases from J, the junction kept 1 base outside the gene matches. CDR3 in DNA: TGTGCCAGCAGCTTGGGACTAGCGGACACAGATACGCAGTATTTT. Amino acids: CASSLGLADTDTQYF.

The chain couples TRBV18 to TRBJ1-5; tentatively, D is TRBD1 (5 bases). Trimming took 2 bases from V and 5 from J, leaving 13 bases between them. The CDR3 spans 15 residues. Germline V gene lookup returns CDR1 KGHSH and CDR2 LQKENI. Written as DNA, the CDR3 is TGTGCCAGCTCACCATGGGGGGGAGAGGATCAGCCCCAGCATTTT. This gives the protein CASSPWGGEDQPQHF.

The chain has TRBV6-5 and TRBJ2-5; D perhaps matches TRBD1 (6 bases). Germline V gives CDR1 MNHEY, CDR2 SVGAGI. This CDR3 has 15 amino acids. V lost 1 base and J 1 base, leaving 10 bases between the germline ends. The CDR3 nucleotides are TGTGCCAGCAGTTACTATAAAGGGGGCCAAGAGACCCAGTACTTC. This codes for CASSYYKGGQETQYF.

This clone was observed a handful of times. The rearrangement joins TRBV5-5 to TRBJ1-5; D possibly corresponds to TRBD1 (5 bases). V dropped 1 base and J dropped 0 bases, with 8 bases sitting between them. Per the germline V gene, CDR1 is SGHKS and CDR2 is YYEKEE (reference sequence). The CDR3 spans 15 residues. In nucleotides, the CDR3 is TGTGCCAGCAGCTTGAGGGGTAATAGCAATCAGCCCCAGCATTTT. This codes for CASSLRGNSNQPQHF.

This chain links TRBV19 with TRBJ1-2, with D possibly TRBD1 on 6 matching bases. V was shortened by 5 bases and J by 7 bases, with 20 bases between the two germline ends. This CDR3 region has 15 residues. Germline V gene sequence: CDR1 LNHDA, CDR2 SQIVND (reference sequence). In DNA, the CDR3 is TGTGCCAGTAGTTCTCCGGGACATCGTTTGGGTGGCTACACCTTC. This gives the protein CASSSPGHRLGGYTF. The full variable domain, its missing parts supplied by reference TRBV19 and TRBJ1-2, is DGGITQSPKYLFRKEGQNVTLSCEQNLNHDAMYWYRQDPGQGLRLIYYSQIVNDFQKGDIAEGYSVSREKKESFPLTVTSAQKNPTAFYLCASSSPGHRLGGYTFGSGTRLTVV.

The chain uses TRBV2 and TRBJ1-2; a possible D gene is TRBD1 (5 bases). The germline V gene encodes CDR1 SNHLY and CDR2 FYNNEI. The CDR3 consists of 15 residues. Trimming removed 2 bases at V and 6 bases at J, with 16 bases between. CDR3 sequence: CASSEPPGQGHGYTF. CDR3 coding DNA: TGTGCCAGCAGTGAACCCCCAGGCCAGGGTCATGGCTACACCTTC.

The genes are TRBV4-3 and TRBJ1-2; D unclear. This CDR3 has 14 amino acids. Trimming shortened V by 4 bases and J by 7 bases, and 16 bases separated the two germline ends. Germline assignment: CDR1 LGHNA and CDR2 YSLEER. CDR3 nucleotides: TGCGCCAGCAGCCTATCGGGAGACCTCTCTGGCTACACCTTC. Its translation is CASSLSGDLSGYTF.

The chain couples TRBV5-1 to TRBJ2-1, with TRBD2 matching over 11 bases. CDR3 length: 15 amino acids. Germline CDR1 reads SGHRS; CDR2 reads YFSETQ. V was clipped by 3 bases and J by 3 bases; unmatched bases: 2. The CDR3 DNA follows: TGCGCCAGCAGCTCGGGACTAGCGGTCTACAATGAGCAGTTCTTC. It encodes CASSSGLAVYNEQFF. The variable domain in full, with the rest retrieved from reference TRBV5-1 and TRBJ2-1, is KAGVTQTPRYLIKTRGQQVTLSCSPISGHRSVSWYQQTPGQGLQFLFEYFSETQRNKGNFPGRFSGRQFSNSRSEMNVSTLELGDSALYLCASSSGLAVYNEQFFGPGTRLTVL.

This chain uses TRBV9 with TRBJ2-7, with 7 bases fitting TRBD1. The CDR3 totals 12 residues. Germline trimming cut 4 bases from V and 4 bases from J; bases unmatched to any gene: 2. In germline, CDR1 is SGDLS, CDR2 YYNGEE. CDR3 in DNA: TGTGCCAGCAGCCCGGGACAGTACGAGCAGTACTTC. Its protein product is CASSPGQYEQYF.

The chain combines TRBV9 with TRBJ2-1; TRBD2 matches at 11 bases. Looked up from germline, CDR1 is SGDLS and CDR2 is YYNGEE. This CDR3 is 18 amino acids long. The junction had 12 bases not matched to a gene; V was cut back by 0 bases and J by 7 bases. CDR3 DNA: TGTGCCAGCAGCGTAGGAACTAGCGGGAGTCTCCGGATTAATGAGCAGTTCTTC. Translated: CASSVGTSGSLRINEQFF.

The V gene is TRBV6-5, the J gene TRBJ1-5; TRBD1 is a possible D gene (5 bases). This CDR3 comprises 14 residues. V shed 9 bases and J shed 6 bases, with 18 bases lying between them. In germline, CDR1 is MNHEY, CDR2 SVGAGI. In DNA form, the CDR3 reads TGTGCCAGTACGTACGGGGGAAAAGGTCAGCCCCAGCATTTT. This gives the protein CASTYGGKGQPQHF.